The source of this TCR beta chain is a study of regulatory T cells in long-lasting Graves disease. Points from the study as a whole: New patients shared fewer public clonotypes (approximately 1,000) than persistent patients did (over 2,500).

The CDR3 sequence is 15 residues long. V lost 0 bases, J lost 7 bases, and 4 bases stayed unmatched. From germline, CDR1 is LGHNA and CDR2 YSLEER. This clonotype was detected ten times or more. What it binds is not known. Time point specified: newly diagnosed GD, antithyroid drugs for less than 3 months. PBMCs provided the RNA from which the TCR library was made. Sequencing libraries for TCR beta were prepared with iRepertoire HTBI primers and Arm-PCR of CDR3 regions. TCRdb itself ran the multiplex PCR reads through MiXCR, one entry per CDR3 protein. The data show roughly 400,000 distinct CDR3 sequences, around 17% seen once. The sample was also linked to a second study, of T cells in Graves' hyperthyroidism and ophthalmopathy. That report adds: The TCR CDR3 was amplified in a first-round RT-PCR using the HTBI primer set. Among clonotypes expanded in thyroid above 0.001, most were also found in blood. Stable hyperthyroidism and ophthalmopathy were separated using 13 V-J signatures.

This sample comprised peripheral blood mononuclear cells (PBMCs), obtained at new diagnosis, from a patient treated with antithyroid drugs. The source is a woman younger than 35 with Graves disease. This chain links TRBV4-3 with TRBJ2-1; 9 nucleotides align to TRBD1. In DNA form, the CDR3 reads TGCGCCAGCAGCCAAGACACAGGGGGCGGGAATGAGCAGTTCTTC. It is translated as CASSQDTGGGNEQFF.